One and the same sample provided the 15 T cell receptor beta chains below, sequenced in a study of blood T cell repertoires in COVID-19. Generated by immunoSEQ multiplex PCR, the TCRdb table keeps only in-frame clones and is missing some. This sample has roughly 260,000 clones; approximately 89% occur once, and the top ten carry around a tenth. Sequencing was performed on peripheral blood. The origin of the receptors is a middle-aged man who had recovered from COVID-19.

V usage is TRBV7-8 and J usage is TRBJ1-2; possibly TRBD1 for D (6 bases). The ends were cut back, 5 bases at V and 3 bases at J, with 13 bases in the middle. Germline assignment: CDR1 SGHVS and CDR2 FQNEAQ. The CDR3 runs to 14 residues. CDR3: CASSLGGADYGYTF. The CDR3 DNA follows: TGTGCCAGCAGCCTTGGGGGCGCCGACTATGGCTACACCTTC.

The chain couples TRBV27 to TRBJ1-2; D gene uncertain. The ends were cut back, 5 bases at V and 8 bases at J, with 21 bases in the middle. This CDR3 is 15 amino acids long. In germline, CDR1 is MNHEY, CDR2 SMNVEV (reference sequence). CDR3 loop: CASSPGSPTMRGYTF. The CDR3 DNA reads as TGTGCCAGCAGTCCCGGGAGCCCCACCATGAGAGGCTACACCTTC.

V usage is TRBV4-2 and J usage is TRBJ2-2; 8 bases line up with TRBD1. Trimming cost V 3 bases and J 8 bases; bases outside gene matches: 5. This CDR3 has 14 amino acids. CDR1 and CDR2 (germline): LGHNA, YNFKEQ. DNA for the CDR3: TGTGCCAGCAGCCACGACAGGGGTGGGGGGGAGCTGTTTTTT. It specifies CASSHDRGGGELFF.

The rearrangement joins TRBV18 to TRBJ2-5, with D tentatively TRBD2 (6 bases). Trimming left V 0 bases short and J 7 bases short, with 15 bases between. The CDR3 has 15 residues. Germline CDR1 is KGHSH and CDR2 is LQKENI. The CDR3 spells CASSPPTTLGGTQYF. The CDR3 coding sequence is TGTGCCAGCTCACCACCTACGACTTTGGGGGGGACCCAGTACTTC.

This rearrangement joins TRBV6-4 to TRBJ2-2; D might be TRBD2 (6 bases). The CDR3 is 14 amino acids. V dropped 2 bases and J dropped 3 bases, with 7 bases sitting between them. Germline CDR1 is MRHNA and CDR2 is SNTAGT. The CDR3 loop reads CASSDGTHTGELFF. For the CDR3, the DNA is TGTGCCAGCAGTGACGGGACTCACACCGGGGAGCTGTTTTTT.

This clone occurred a few times. This sequence joins TRBV13 and TRBJ2-1; D is unresolved. The germline V gene has CDR1 PRHDT and CDR2 FYEKMQ (reference sequence). Trimming stripped 3 bases from V and 9 bases from J, with 18 bases between. The CDR3 is 15 residues long. The CDR3 sequence: CASSLASRTSGEQFF. The CDR3 DNA reads TGTGCCAGCAGCTTGGCTAGTCGAACGTCGGGTGAGCAGTTCTTC. The complete variable domain, with remaining parts taken from reference TRBV13 and TRBJ2-1, reads AAGVIQSPRHLIKEKRETATLKCYPIPRHDTVYWYQQGPGQDPQFLISFYEKMQSDKGSIPDRFSAQQFSDYHSELNMSSLELGDSALYFCASSLASRTSGEQFFGPGTRLTVL.

The V call is TRBV7-2, the J call TRBJ1-6, with no clear D. V was pared by 1 base and J by 11 bases, with 12 bases between. In germline, CDR1 is SGHTA, CDR2 FQGNSA. This CDR3 is 14 amino acids long. The CDR3 DNA is TGTGCCAGCAGCTTAGGGGCAGCCCAAACACCCCTCCACTTT. It is translated as CASSLGAAQTPLHF.

The chain couples TRBV18 to TRBJ1-5, with D possibly being TRBD1 (6 bases). This CDR3 has 13 amino acids. The ends were cut back, 2 bases at V and 7 bases at J, with 9 bases in the middle. CDR1 KGHSH and CDR2 LQKENI come from the germline V gene. The CDR3 loop reads CASSPLQGQPQHF. DNA of the CDR3: TGTGCCAGCTCACCATTACAGGGCCAGCCCCAGCATTTT.

CDR3: CASSSRTGYNEQFF. DNA of the CDR3: TGTGCCAGCAGTTCAAGGACTGGGTACAATGAGCAGTTCTTC. The chain recombines TRBV6-5 with TRBJ2-1, with D possibly matching TRBD2 (5 bases). The CDR3 is 14 amino acids. Between the trimmed V and J ends, which lost 4 bases and 4 bases, there was a span of 11 bases. CDR1 is MNHEY and CDR2 is SVGAGI in the germline V gene.

The rearrangement joins TRBV27 to TRBJ1-2, with TRBD1 identical over 8 bases. Per the germline V gene, CDR1 is MNHEY and CDR2 is SMNVEV (reference sequence). The ends lost 7 bases at V and 2 bases at J; junction bases unmatched: 6. There are 14 residues in the CDR3. The CDR3 DNA reads TGTGCCAGCACTCGACAGGGGACGAACTATGGCTACACCTTC. Its protein product is CASTRQGTNYGYTF.

This sequence joins TRBV11-3 and TRBJ1-2, with TRBD1 matching over 7 bases. CDR3 length: 14 residues. V lost 0 bases, J lost 8 bases, and 6 bases stayed unmatched. CDR1 and CDR2 (germline): SGHNT, YENEEA. The CDR3 reads CASSLDYRGVGYTF. For the CDR3, the DNA is TGTGCCAGCAGCTTAGACTACAGGGGAGTCGGCTACACCTTC. Drawing the rest from reference TRBV11-3 and TRBJ1-2, the complete variable domain is EAGVVQSPRYKIIEKKQPVAFWCNPISGHNTLYWYLQNLGQGPELLIRYENEEAVDDSQLPKDRFSAERLKGVDSTLKIQPAELGDSAVYLCASSLDYRGVGYTFGSGTRLTVV.

The chain employs TRBV6-2 or TRBV6-3 and TRBJ1-1; 9 bases fit TRBD1. The germline CDR1 and CDR2 sequences are MNHEY and SVGEGT. The CDR3 totals 14 residues. Trimming removed 4 bases from V and 8 bases from J; junction bases left unmatched: 8. The CDR3 reads CASSSPGQGTEAFF. The CDR3 DNA reads TGTGCCAGCAGTTCCCCGGGACAGGGTACGGAAGCTTTCTTT.

The genes are TRBV30 and TRBJ1-4; D may be TRBD1 (5 bases). The CDR3 consists of 13 residues. Trimming stripped 7 bases from V and 10 bases from J, with 19 bases between. CDR1 is GTSNPN and CDR2 is SVGIG in the germline V gene (reference sequence). Here the CDR3 reads CAFHRGREGKLFF. In nucleotides, the CDR3 is TGTGCCTTTCACCGCGGCAGGGAGGGAAAACTGTTTTTT.

This chain joins TRBV19 and TRBJ2-3; 10 nucleotides agree with TRBD2. CDR3 length equals 15 residues. Trimming removed 7 bases from V and 3 bases from J; junction bases left unmatched: 7. From germline, CDR1 is LNHDA and CDR2 SQIVND (reference sequence). The CDR3 nucleotides are TGTGCCAGTAAAAGCGGGGGGGTAAAAACAGATACGCAGTATTTT. It yields the protein CASKSGGVKTDTQYF.

This chain joins TRBV5-6 and TRBJ2-3, with 8 bases identical to TRBD2. This CDR3 region has 15 residues. With V trimmed by 1 base and J by 7 bases, 8 bases remained unmatched. Germline CDR1 SGHDT, CDR2 YYEEEE. Here the CDR3 DNA reads TGTGCCAGCAGCTTGATGCTAGCGGGCGGCTATACGCAGTATTTT. Translation: CASSLMLAGGYTQYF.